This T cell receptor beta chain was profiled in a study of blood T cell repertoires in COVID-19. Study background: Italy, Spain and the United States were the sources of the convalescent and acute COVID-19 samples. PBMCs, B-cell-depleted T cells, or T cells were the source of the cDNA or gDNA that made up the material.

This CDR3 is built from 14 residues. The germline V and J ends were trimmed by 3 bases and 2 bases, with 11 bases remaining between them. The germline CDR1 and CDR2 sequences are MDHEN and SYDVKM. In the authors' methods: Reference gene primer amplification in the assay estimated nucleated cell counts. Here immunoSEQ multiplex PCR was the method, and the copy in TCRdb shows in-frame clones only, minus some. The V and J calls and clone size come from that table; D and trimming were worked out from the DNA. The repertoire holds about 140,000 clones, with approximately 78% as singletons. Material: peripheral blood. The TCR was taken from a woman of 80 years or more with acute or convalescent COVID-19. This chain uses TRBV28 with TRBJ2-7; D might be TRBD1 (6 bases). The CDR3 DNA sequence: TGTGCCAGCAGTTTTACAGGGCAGCCCTACGAGCAGTACTTC. It encodes CASSFTGQPYEQYF.